These 3 T cell receptor beta chains originate from one sample sequenced in a study of T cells in localized non-small cell lung cancer. Libraries were prepared by immunoSEQ multiplex PCR; TCRdb keeps only in-frame clonotypes and omits some of them. This sample carries 55,000 to 65,000 clones, roughly 89% of them seen once, and the ten largest clones take around 20%. Sample: peripheral blood, taken before any cancer treatment. All receptors derive from a man between 40 and 75 years old with stage I squamous cell lung carcinoma.

The CDR3 nucleotides read TGTGCCAGCAGCTTATCTGGAGGGCTGGTCACTGAAGCTTTCTTT. Translating it yields CASSLSGGLVTEAFF. The chain links TRBV11-2 to TRBJ1-1; D not certain. The V end lost 2 bases, the J end lost 4 bases, and 14 bases lay between the germline ends. The CDR3 contains 15 residues. Germline V CDR1 and CDR2: SGHAT, FQNNGV.

This sequence joins TRBV5-1 and TRBJ2-6; D is uncertain. Looked up from germline, CDR1 is SGHRS and CDR2 is YFSETQ. The V gene lost 0 bases and the J gene lost 2 bases, with 3 bases spanning the gap. The CDR3 contains 14 residues. The CDR3 loop is CASSLGAGANVLTF. Here the CDR3 DNA reads TGCGCCAGCAGCTTGGGGGCTGGGGCCAACGTCCTGACTTTC.

This clone occurred once. This chain joins TRBV9 and TRBJ2-1; no clear D. This CDR3 comprises 13 residues. Germline V gene data show CDR1 as SGDLS and CDR2 as YYNGEE. V was shortened by 4 bases and J by 8 bases, with 13 bases between the two germline ends. The CDR3 protein is CASSSPKDHEQFF. The CDR3 DNA follows: TGTGCCAGCAGCTCCCCAAAGGACCATGAGCAGTTCTTC. Full variable domain (outside the CDR3, taken from reference TRBV9 and TRBJ2-1): DSGVTQTPKHLITATGQRVTLRCSPRSGDLSVYWYQQSLDQGLQFLIQYYNGEERAKGNILERFSAQQFPDLHSELNLSSLELGDSALYFCASSSPKDHEQFFGPGTRLTVL.